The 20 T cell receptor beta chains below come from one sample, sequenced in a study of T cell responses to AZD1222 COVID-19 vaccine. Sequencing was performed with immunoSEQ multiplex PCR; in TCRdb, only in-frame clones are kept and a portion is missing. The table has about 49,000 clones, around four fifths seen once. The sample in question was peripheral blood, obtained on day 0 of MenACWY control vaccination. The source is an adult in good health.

The CDR3 is CASSLRQGKYEQYF. The CDR3 DNA sequence: TGTGCCAGCAGTTTGAGACAGGGGAAATACGAGCAGTACTTC. The rearrangement links TRBV28 to TRBJ2-7; TRBD1 matches 8 bases. Losses at the gene ends were 3 bases for V and 4 bases for J; bases not matched to a gene: 5. The CDR3 has 14 residues. Germline CDR1 reads MDHEN; CDR2 reads SYDVKM.

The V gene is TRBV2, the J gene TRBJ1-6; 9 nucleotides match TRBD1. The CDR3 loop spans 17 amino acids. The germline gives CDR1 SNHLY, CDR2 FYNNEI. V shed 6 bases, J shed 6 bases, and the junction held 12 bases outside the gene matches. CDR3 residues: CASSARKQGAGNSPLHF. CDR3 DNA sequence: TGTGCCAGCAGCGCCAGGAAACAGGGGGCGGGTAATTCACCCCTCCACTTT.

In DNA form, the CDR3 reads TGTGCCAGCAGCCAAGAATGGGCCAGGGGGTCTAATGGCTACACCTTC. Its translation: CASSQEWARGSNGYTF. The chain employs TRBV4-2 and TRBJ1-2; 7 positions match TRBD1. CDR3 size: 16 residues. V lost 0 bases and J lost 6; bases outside the gene matches: 10. Germline CDR1 reads LGHNA; CDR2 reads YNFKEQ.

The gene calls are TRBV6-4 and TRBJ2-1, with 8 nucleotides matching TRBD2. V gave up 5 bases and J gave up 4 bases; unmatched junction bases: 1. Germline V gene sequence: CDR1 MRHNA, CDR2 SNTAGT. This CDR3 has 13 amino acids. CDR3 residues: CASSTSGYNEQFF. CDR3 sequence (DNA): TGTGCCAGCAGTACTAGCGGATACAATGAGCAGTTCTTC.

The CDR3 loop reads CAWARGLDTEAFF. CDR3 nucleotide sequence: TGTGCCTGGGCCAGGGGGCTGGACACTGAAGCTTTCTTT. This rearrangement joins TRBV30 to TRBJ1-1; 8 bases line up with TRBD1. CDR1 is GTSNPN, CDR2 SVGIG, per germline (reference sequence). V shed 5 bases, J shed 3 bases, and the junction held 5 bases outside the gene matches. The CDR3 totals 13 residues.

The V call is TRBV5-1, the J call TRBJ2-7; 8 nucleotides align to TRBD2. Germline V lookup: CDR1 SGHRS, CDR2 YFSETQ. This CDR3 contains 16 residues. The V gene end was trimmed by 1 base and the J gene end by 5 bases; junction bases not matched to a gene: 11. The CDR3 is CASSLKPTGGQNEQYF. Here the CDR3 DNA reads TGCGCCAGCAGCTTGAAGCCGACGGGAGGGCAGAACGAGCAGTACTTC.

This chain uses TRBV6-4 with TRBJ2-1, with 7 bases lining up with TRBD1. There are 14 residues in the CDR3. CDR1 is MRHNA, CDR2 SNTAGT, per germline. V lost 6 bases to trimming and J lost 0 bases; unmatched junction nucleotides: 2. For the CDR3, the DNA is TGTGCCAGCAGACGGGACAGCTCCTACAATGAGCAGTTCTTC. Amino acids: CASRRDSSYNEQFF.

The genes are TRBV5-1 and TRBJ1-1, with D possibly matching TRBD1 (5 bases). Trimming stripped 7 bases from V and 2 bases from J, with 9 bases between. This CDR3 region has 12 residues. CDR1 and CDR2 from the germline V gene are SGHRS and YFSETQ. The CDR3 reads CASAGGNTEAFF. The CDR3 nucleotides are TGCGCCAGCGCTGGGGGTAACACTGAAGCTTTCTTT.

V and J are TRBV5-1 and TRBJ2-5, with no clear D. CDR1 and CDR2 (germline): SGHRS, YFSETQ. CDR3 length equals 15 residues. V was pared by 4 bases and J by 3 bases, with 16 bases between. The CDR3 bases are TGCGCCAGCAGCCTACCCGGACCGGGCAAAGAGACCCAGTACTTC. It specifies CASSLPGPGKETQYF.

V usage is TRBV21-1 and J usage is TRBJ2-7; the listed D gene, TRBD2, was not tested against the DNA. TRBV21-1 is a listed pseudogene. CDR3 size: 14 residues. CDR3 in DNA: TGTGCCAGCAGCTCGGTTGGGGGGGGATACGAGCAGTACTTC. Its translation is CASSSVGGGYEQYF.

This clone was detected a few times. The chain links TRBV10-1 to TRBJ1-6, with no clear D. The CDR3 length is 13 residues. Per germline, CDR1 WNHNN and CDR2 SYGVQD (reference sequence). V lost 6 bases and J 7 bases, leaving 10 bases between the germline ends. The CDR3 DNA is TGCGCCAGCAGAGCGAGGGAGAATTCACCCCTCCACTTT. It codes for CASRARENSPLHF.

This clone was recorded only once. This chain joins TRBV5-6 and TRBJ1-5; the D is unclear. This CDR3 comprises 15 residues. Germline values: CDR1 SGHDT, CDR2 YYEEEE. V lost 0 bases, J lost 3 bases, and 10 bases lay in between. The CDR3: CASSLAGELNQPQHF. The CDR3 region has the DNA TGTGCCAGCAGCTTGGCCGGAGAACTCAATCAGCCCCAGCATTTT.

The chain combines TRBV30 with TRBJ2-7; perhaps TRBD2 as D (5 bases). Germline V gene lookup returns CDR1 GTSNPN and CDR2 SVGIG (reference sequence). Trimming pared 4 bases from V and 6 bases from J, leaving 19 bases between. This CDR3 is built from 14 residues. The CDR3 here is CAWMVGVLASEQYF. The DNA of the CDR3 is TGTGCCTGGATGGTGGGAGTGCTAGCATCCGAGCAGTACTTC.

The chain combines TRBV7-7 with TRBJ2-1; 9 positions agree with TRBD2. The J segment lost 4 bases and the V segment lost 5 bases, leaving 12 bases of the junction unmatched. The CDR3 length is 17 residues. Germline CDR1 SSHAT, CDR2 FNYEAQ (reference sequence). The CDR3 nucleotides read TGTGCCAGCAGCCCAGTAGTGTCTAGCGGGGCTTACAATGAGCAGTTCTTC. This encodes CASSPVVSSGAYNEQFF.

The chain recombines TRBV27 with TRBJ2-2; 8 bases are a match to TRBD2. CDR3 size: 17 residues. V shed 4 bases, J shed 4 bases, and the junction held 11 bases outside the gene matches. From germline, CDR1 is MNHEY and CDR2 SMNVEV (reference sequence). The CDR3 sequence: CASSSLDIAGITGELFF. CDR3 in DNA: TGTGCCAGCAGTTCCCTGGACATAGCGGGGATCACCGGGGAGCTGTTTTTT.

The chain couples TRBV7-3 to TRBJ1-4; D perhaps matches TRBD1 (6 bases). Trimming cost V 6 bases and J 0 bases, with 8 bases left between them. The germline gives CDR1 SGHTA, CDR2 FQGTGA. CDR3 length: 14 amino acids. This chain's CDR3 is CASRDRSTNEKLFF. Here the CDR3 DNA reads TGTGCCAGCAGGGACAGATCAACTAATGAAAAACTGTTTTTT.

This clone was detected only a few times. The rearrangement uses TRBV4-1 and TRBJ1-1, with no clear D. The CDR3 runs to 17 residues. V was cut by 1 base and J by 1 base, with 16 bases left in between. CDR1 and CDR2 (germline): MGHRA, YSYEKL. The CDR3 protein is CASSQGPPTAKNTEAFF. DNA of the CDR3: TGCGCCAGCAGCCAAGGCCCCCCAACAGCCAAGAACACTGAAGCTTTCTTT.

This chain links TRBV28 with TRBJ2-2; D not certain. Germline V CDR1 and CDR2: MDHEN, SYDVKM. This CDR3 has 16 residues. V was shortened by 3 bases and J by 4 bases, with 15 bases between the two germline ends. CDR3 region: CASSLRSGMFTGELFF. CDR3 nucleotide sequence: TGTGCCAGCAGTTTGAGGTCGGGTATGTTCACCGGGGAGCTGTTTTTT. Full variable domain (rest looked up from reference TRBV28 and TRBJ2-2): DVKVTQSSRYLVKRTGEKVFLECVQDMDHENMFWYRQDPGLGLRLIYFSYDVKMKEKGDIPEGYSVSREKKERFSLILESASTNQTSMYLCASSLRSGMFTGELFFGEGSRLTVL.

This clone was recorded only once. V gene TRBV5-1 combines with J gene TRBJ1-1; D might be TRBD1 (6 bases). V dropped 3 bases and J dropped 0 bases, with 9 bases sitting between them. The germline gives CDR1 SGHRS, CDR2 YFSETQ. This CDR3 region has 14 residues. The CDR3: CASSYRAMNTEAFF. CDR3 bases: TGCGCCAGCAGCTACAGGGCCATGAACACTGAAGCTTTCTTT.

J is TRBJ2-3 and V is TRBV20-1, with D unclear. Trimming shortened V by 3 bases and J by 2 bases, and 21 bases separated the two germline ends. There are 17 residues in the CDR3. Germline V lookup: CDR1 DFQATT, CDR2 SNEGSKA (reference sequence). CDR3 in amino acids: CSASFSPRQSPTDTQYF. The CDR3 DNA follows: TGCAGTGCTAGTTTTTCTCCGAGACAAAGTCCCACAGATACGCAGTATTTT.